This TCR beta chain was sequenced in a study of lymphopenia after photon versus proton radiotherapy. General study points: Proton therapy kept repertoires fairly stable, unlike photons, which gained effector/memory cells. After lymphocyte nadir, photon-treated repertoires showed oligoclonal expansion, especially CD8+ Temra. Larger post-nadir TCR diversity loss correlated inversely with survival in deceased patients.

To note about this clone: Its target is unknown.

Profiled with immunoSEQ multiplex PCR; TCRdb holds only in-frame clones, not every one. The data hold roughly 58,000 clones, with around 87% observed a single time. The CDR3 spans 11 residues. Trimming left V 8 bases short and J 7 bases short, with 12 bases between. Germline-derived CDR1 and CDR2 are MNHEY and SVGAGI. The sequence was collected from an elderly man with esophageal cancer. The sequencing here drew on peripheral blood, taken from a patient treated with proton-based radiotherapy. This chain joins TRBV6-5 and TRBJ2-7; tentatively, D is TRBD1 or TRBD2 (5 bases each). The CDR3 DNA reads as TGTGCCAGCTCCTCCTGGGGGGAGCAGTACTTC. Translated: CASSSWGEQYF.